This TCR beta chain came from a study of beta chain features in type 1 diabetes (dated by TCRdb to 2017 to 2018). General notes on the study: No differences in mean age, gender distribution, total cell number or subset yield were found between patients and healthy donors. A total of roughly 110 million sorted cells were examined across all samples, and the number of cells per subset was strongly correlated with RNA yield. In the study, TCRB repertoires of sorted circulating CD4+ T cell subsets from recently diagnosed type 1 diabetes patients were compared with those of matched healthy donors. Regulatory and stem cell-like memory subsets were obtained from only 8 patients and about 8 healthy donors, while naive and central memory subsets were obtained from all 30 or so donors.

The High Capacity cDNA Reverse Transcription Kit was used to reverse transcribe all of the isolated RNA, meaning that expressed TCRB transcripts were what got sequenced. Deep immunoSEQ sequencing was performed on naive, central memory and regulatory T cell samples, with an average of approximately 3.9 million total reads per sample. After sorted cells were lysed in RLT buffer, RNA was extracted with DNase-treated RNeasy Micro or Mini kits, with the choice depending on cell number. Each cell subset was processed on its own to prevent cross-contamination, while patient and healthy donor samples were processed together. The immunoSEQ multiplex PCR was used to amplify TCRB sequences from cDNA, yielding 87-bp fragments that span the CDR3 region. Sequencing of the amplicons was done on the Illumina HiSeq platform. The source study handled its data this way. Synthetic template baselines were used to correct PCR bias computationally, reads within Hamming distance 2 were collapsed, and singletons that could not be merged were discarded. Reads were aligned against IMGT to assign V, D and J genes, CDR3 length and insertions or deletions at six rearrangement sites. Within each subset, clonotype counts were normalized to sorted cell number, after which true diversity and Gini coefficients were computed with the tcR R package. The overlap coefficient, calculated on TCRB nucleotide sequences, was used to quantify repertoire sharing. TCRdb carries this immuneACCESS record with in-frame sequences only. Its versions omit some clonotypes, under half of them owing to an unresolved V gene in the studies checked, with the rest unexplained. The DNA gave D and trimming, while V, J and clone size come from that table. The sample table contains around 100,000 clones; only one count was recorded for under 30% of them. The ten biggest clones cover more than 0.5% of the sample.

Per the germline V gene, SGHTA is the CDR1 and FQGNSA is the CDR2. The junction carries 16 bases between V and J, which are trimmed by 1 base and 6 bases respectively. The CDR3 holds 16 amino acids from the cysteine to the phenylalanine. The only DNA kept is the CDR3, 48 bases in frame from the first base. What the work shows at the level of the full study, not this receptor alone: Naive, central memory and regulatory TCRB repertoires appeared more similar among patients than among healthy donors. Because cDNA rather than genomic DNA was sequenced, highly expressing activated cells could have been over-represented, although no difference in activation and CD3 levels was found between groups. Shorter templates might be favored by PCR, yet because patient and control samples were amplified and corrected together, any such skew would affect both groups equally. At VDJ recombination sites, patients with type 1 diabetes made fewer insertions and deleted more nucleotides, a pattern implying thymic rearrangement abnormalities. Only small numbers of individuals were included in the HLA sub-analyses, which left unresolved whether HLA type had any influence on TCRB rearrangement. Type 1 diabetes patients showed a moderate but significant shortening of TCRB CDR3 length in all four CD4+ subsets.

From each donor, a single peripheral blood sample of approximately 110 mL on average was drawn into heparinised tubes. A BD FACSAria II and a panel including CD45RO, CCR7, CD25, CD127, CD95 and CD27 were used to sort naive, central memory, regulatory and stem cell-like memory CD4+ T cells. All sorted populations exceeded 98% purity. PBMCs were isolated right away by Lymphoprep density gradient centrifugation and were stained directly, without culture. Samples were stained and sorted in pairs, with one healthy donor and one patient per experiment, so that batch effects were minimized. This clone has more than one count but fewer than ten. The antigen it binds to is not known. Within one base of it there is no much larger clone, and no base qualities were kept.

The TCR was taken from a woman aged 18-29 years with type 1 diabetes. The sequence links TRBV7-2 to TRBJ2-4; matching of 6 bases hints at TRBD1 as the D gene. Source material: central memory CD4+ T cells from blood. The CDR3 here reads CASSLDPTGLGNIQYF. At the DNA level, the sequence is TGTGCCAGCAGCTTAGACCCGACAGGACTCGGAAACATTCAGTACTTC. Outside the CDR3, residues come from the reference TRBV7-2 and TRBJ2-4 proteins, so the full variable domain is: GAGVSQSPSNKVTEKGKDVELRCDPISGHTALYWYRQSLGQGLEFLIYFQGNSAPDKSGLPSDRFSAERTGGSVSTLTIQRTQQEDSAVYLCASSLDPTGLGNIQYFGAGTRLSVL.